This record looks at one T cell receptor beta chain sequence and its context. The antigen is undetermined. Then a second PCR, running roughly 7 to 12 cycles, was carried out with a sample-barcoded 5' primer and a J-beta primer mix. Per-sample output comprised a minimum of 2.5 million paired-end reads containing CDR3. TCRdb fed the 5' RACE reads into MiXCR, producing one record per CDR3 protein. The sample lists over a million distinct CDR3 sequences, 35% to 45% occurring once. The data originate from a study of blood T cells in healthy people across ages. CDR3 size: 19 residues. V was shortened by 0 bases and J by 0 bases, with 18 bases between the two germline ends. Germline V gene sequence: CDR1 SGHRS, CDR2 YFSETQ. Regarding the study as a whole: Diversity was higher, and naive CD4+ cells more numerous, in long-lived donors than in aged donors. Naive and antigen-experienced cells were not separated, limiting conclusive comparison.

Per-sample yields of isolated PBMCs were at least 6.5 million. Sequencing was done on a sample of blood. The sequence was obtained from a woman under 30 in good health. The chain carries TRBV5-1 and TRBJ1-4; D is uncertain. In DNA, the CDR3 is TGCGCCAGCAGCTTGGCAGTGGGCGGTATAATTGCAACTAATGAAAAACTGTTTTTT. It is translated as CASSLAVGGIIATNEKLFF.